This T cell receptor (beta chain) was found in a study of T cells in Graves' hyperthyroidism and ophthalmopathy. Whole-study findings and limits: Most thyroid-expanded clonotypes above 0.001 were also found in blood. Separating ophthalmopathy from stable hyperthyroidism was achieved by a 13 V-J model.

With respect to this clonotype: Antigen: not known.

RNA transcripts served as the template for amplifying TCR beta CDR3 regions. During a first-round RT-PCR of the TCR CDR3, the HTBI primer set was used. MiXCR was run by TCRdb on the multiplex PCR reads, yielding one entry per CDR3 protein. The data hold a few hundred thousand distinct CDR3 sequences, with 15% to 18% observed a single time. The TCR was taken from a woman in her twenties or thirties with Graves' hyperthyroidism. Sequenced sample: blood.

CDR3 coding DNA: TGTGCCAGCGGGACAGGGGAAGCCTTACTCTATGGCTACACCTTC. It is translated as CASGTGEALLYGYTF. The chain is built from TRBV19 and TRBJ1-2; 10 positions agree with TRBD1. This CDR3 contains 15 residues. V gave up 9 bases and J gave up 4 bases; unmatched junction bases: 11. Germline CDR1 reads LNHDA; CDR2 reads SQIVND (reference sequence). The complete variable domain, with remaining parts taken from reference TRBV19 and TRBJ1-2, reads DGGITQSPKYLFRKEGQNVTLSCEQNLNHDAMYWYRQDPGQGLRLIYYSQIVNDFQKGDIAEGYSVSREKKESFPLTVTSAQKNPTAFYLCASGTGEALLYGYTFGSGTRLTVV.